These 2 T cell receptor beta chains share one sample of origin, sequenced in a study of shared clonotypes between healthy human individuals. Repertoires were generated with immunoSEQ multiplex PCR, while TCRdb's copy carries only in-frame clones and drops some. Of about 770,000 clones detected, over 60% appear once; the ten largest clones hold under 2%. The specimen was memory CD4+ T cells sorted from blood. Subset of the sample: CD45RA-negative fraction. The receptors derive from a woman between 25 and 40 years old in good health.

As for this clone: This sample includes further DNA sequences coding for the same CDR3. This rearrangement joins TRBV2 to TRBJ2-1, with 7 bases fitting TRBD2. The CDR3 is made up of 15 amino acids. The germline V gene encodes CDR1 SNHLY and CDR2 FYNNEI. With 6 bases clipped from V and 0 bases from J, the junction kept 5 bases outside the gene matches. As DNA, the CDR3 is TGTGCCAGCAGCGCTAGCGGTTCCTCCTACAATGAGCAGTTCTTC. This translates into CASSASGSSYNEQFF.

The CDR3 DNA reads TGTGCCAGTAGTATGGGAGGGAGGGCTCGGGACGAGCAGTACTTC. It yields the protein CASSMGGRARDEQYF. The chain employs TRBV19 and TRBJ2-7; TRBD2 agrees at 7 bases. V was clipped by 3 bases and J by 5 bases; unmatched bases: 10. The germline V gene has CDR1 LNHDA and CDR2 SQIVND (reference sequence). There are 15 residues in the CDR3.